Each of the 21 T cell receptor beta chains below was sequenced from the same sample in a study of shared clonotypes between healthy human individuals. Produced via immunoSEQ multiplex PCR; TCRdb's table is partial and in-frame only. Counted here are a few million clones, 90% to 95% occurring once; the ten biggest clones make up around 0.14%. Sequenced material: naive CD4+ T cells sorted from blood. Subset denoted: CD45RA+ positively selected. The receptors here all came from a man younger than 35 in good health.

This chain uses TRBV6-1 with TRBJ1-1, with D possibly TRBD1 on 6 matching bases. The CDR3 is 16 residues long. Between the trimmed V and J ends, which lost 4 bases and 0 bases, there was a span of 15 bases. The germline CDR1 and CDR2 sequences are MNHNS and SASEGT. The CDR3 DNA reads TGTGCCAGCAGTGTATTACAGGGCCCTATGAACACTGAAGCTTTCTTT. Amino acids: CASSVLQGPMNTEAFF.

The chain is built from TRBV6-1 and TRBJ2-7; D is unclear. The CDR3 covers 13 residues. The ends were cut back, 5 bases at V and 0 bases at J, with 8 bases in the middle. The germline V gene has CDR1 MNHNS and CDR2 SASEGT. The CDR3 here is CASSSDISYEQYF. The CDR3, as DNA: TGTGCCAGCAGTTCAGACATCTCCTACGAGCAGTACTTC.

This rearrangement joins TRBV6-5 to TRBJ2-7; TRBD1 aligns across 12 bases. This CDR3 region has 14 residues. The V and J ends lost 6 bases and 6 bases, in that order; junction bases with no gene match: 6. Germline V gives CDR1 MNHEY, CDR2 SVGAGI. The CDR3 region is CASRTGTGGSEQYF. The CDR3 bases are TGTGCCAGCAGAACCGGGACAGGGGGCTCCGAGCAGTACTTC.

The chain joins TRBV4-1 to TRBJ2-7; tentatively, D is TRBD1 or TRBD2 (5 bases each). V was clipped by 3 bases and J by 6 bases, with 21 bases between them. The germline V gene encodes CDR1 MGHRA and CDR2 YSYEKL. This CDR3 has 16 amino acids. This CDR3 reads CASSHLRDPGVGEQYF. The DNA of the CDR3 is TGCGCCAGCAGCCACCTACGGGACCCCGGGGTTGGCGAGCAGTACTTC.

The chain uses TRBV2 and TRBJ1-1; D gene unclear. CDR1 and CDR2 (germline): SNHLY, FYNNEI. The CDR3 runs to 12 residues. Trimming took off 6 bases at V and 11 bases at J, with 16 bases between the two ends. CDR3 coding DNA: TGTGCCAGCAGCGAGACTGAAGCTGTGGCTTTCTTT. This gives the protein CASSETEAVAFF.

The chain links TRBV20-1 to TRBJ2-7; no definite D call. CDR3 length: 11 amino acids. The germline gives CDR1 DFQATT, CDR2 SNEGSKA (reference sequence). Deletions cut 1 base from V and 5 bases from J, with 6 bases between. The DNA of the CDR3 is TGCAGTGCTAGAGTCCGGGACGAGCAGTACTTC. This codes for CSARVRDEQYF.

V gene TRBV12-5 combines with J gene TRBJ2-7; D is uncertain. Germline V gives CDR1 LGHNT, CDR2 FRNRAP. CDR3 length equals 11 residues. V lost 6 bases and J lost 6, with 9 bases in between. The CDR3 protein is CASGLGLEQYF. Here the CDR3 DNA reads TGTGCTAGTGGCCTAGGGCTCGAGCAGTACTTC.

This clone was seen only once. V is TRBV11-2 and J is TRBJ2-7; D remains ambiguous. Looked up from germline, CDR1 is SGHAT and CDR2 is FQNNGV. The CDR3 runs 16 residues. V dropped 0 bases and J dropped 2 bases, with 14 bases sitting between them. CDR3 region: CASSLEELRATYEQYF. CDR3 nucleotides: TGTGCCAGCAGCTTAGAGGAGTTAAGGGCGACCTACGAGCAGTACTTC.

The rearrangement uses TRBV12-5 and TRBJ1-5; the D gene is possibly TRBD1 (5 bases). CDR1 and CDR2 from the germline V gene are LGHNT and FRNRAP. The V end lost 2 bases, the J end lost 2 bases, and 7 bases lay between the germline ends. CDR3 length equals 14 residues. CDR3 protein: CASGLMGGNQPQHF. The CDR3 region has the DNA TGTGCTAGTGGTTTGATGGGGGGCAATCAGCCCCAGCATTTT.

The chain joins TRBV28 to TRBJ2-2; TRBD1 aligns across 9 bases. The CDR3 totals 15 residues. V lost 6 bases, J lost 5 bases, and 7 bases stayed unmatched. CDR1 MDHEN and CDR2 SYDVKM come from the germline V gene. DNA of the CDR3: TGTGCCAGCAGGGAGGACAGGGGCGCGACCGGGGAGCTGTTTTTT. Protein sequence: CASREDRGATGELFF.

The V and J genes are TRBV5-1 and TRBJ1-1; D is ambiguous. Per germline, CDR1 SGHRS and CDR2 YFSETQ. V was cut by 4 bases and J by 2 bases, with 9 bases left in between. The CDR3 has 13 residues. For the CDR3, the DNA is TGCGCCAGCAGCGTGACAATTAACACTGAAGCTTTCTTT. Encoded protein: CASSVTINTEAFF.

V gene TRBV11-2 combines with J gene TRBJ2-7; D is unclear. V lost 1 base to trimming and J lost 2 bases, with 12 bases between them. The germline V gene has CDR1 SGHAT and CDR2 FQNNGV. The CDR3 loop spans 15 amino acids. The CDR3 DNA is TGTGCCAGCAGCTTAGTTCTGGGAAGGACCTACGAGCAGTACTTC. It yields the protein CASSLVLGRTYEQYF.

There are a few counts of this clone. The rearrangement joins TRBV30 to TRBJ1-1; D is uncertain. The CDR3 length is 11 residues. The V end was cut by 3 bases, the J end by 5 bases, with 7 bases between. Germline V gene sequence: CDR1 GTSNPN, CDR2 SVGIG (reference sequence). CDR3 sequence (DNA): TGTGCCTGGAGGTTTGGGACTGAAGCTTTCTTT. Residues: CAWRFGTEAFF.

The CDR3 DNA is TGCAGCGTAGTTAACCCGATAATGAACACTGAAGCTTTCTTT. It is translated as CSVVNPIMNTEAFF. The chain is built from TRBV29-1 and TRBJ1-1; no definite D call. The CDR3 length is 14 residues. The ends were cut back, 6 bases at V and 0 bases at J, with 14 bases in the middle. Germline V gene lookup returns CDR1 SQVTM and CDR2 ANQGSEA.

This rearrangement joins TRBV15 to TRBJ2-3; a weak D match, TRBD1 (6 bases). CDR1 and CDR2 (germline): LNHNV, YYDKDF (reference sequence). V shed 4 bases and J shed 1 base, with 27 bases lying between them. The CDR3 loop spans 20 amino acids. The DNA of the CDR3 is TGTGCCACCAGCAAAGAGCCAGGGGCTACCGCCTCCATTCGCACAGATACGCAGTATTTT. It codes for CATSKEPGATASIRTDTQYF.

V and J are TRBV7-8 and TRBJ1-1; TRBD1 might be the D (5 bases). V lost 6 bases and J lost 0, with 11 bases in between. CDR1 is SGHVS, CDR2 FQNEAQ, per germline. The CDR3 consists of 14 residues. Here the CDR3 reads CASRKTEMNTEAFF. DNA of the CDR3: TGTGCCAGCAGGAAGACAGAGATGAACACTGAAGCTTTCTTT.

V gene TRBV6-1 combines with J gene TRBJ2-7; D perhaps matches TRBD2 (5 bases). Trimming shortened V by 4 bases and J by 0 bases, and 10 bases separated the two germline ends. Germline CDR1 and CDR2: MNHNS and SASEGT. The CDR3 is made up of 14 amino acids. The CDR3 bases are TGTGCCAGCAGTGTAACGGGGAGCTCCTACGAGCAGTACTTC. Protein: CASSVTGSSYEQYF.

CDR3 loop: CASNRPARDGNTIYF. The CDR3 nucleotides are TGTGCCAGCAACCGCCCCGCGAGGGATGGAAACACCATATATTTT. The genes are TRBV7-9 and TRBJ1-3, with D uncertain. Germline CDR1 reads SEHNR; CDR2 reads FQNEAQ (reference sequence). The CDR3 has 15 residues. V lost 7 bases and J lost 3, with 16 bases in between.

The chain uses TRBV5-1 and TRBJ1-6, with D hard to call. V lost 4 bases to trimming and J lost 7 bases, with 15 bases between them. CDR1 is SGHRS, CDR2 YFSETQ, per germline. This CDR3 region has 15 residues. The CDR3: CASSPFTGGNSPLHF. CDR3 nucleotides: TGCGCCAGCAGCCCCTTCACGGGCGGGAATTCACCCCTCCACTTT.

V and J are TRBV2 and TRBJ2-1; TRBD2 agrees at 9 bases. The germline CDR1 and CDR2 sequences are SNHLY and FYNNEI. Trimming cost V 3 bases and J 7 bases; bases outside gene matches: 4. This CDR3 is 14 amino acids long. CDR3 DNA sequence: TGTGCCAGCAGTGAGTACCTAGCGGGGAATGAGCAGTTCTTC. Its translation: CASSEYLAGNEQFF.

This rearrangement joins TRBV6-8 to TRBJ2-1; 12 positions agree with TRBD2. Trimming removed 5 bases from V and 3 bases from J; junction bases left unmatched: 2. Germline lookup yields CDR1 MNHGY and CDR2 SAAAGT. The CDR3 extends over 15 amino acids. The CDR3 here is CASSGLAGHYNEQFF. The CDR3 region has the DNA TGTGCCAGCAGTGGACTAGCGGGACACTACAATGAGCAGTTCTTC.